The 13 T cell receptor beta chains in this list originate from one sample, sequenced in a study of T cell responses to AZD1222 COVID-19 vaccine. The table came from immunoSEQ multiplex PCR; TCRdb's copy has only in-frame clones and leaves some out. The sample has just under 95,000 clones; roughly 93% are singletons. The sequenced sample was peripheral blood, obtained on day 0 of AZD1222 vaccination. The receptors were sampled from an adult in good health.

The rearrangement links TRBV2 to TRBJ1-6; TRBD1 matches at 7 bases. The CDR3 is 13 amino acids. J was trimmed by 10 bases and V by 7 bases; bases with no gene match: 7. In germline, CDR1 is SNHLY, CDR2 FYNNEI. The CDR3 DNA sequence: TGTGCCAGCACCTTCTTGGACAGGTCACCCCTCCACTTT. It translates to CASTFLDRSPLHF.

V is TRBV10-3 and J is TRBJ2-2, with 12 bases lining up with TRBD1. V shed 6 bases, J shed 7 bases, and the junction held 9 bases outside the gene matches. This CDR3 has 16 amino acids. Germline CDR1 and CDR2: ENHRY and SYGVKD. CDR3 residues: CAIRATGTGGIGELFF. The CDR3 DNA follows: TGTGCCATCAGGGCAACCGGGACAGGGGGCATCGGGGAGCTGTTTTTT.

CDR3 residues: CASSAGQAGNTIYF. CDR3 sequence (DNA): TGTGCCAGCAGCGCCGGGCAGGCTGGAAACACCATATATTTT. The J gene is TRBJ1-3, the V gene TRBV7-2; D is undetermined. V was shortened by 5 bases and J by 2 bases, with 10 bases between the two germline ends. CDR1 is SGHTA, CDR2 FQGNSA, per germline. This CDR3 spans 14 amino acids.

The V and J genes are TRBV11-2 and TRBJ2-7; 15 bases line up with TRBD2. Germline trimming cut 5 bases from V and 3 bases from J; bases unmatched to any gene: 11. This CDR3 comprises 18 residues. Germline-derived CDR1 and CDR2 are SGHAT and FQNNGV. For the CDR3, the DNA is TGTGCCAGCAGCGCCCGGACTAGCGGGGGGGCGTCGGGCTACGAGCAGTACTTC. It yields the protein CASSARTSGGASGYEQYF.

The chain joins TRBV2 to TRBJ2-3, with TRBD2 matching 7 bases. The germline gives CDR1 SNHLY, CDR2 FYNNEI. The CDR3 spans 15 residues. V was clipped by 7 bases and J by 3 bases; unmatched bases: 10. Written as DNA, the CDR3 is TGTGCCAGCACCCTTTTCGGGGGGTTAACAGATACGCAGTATTTT. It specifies CASTLFGGLTDTQYF.

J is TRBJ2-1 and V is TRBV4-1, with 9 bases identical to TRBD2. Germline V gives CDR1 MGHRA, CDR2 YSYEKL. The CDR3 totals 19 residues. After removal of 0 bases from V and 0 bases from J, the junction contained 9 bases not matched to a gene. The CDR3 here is CASSQDRAGGLPSYNEQFF. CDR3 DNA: TGCGCCAGCAGCCAAGACCGGGCGGGGGGGCTCCCCTCCTACAATGAGCAGTTCTTC.

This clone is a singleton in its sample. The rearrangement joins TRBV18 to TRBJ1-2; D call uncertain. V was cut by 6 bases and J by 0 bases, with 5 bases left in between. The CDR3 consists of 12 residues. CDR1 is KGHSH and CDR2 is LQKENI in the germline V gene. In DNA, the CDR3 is TGTGCCAGCTCTATTACTAACTATGGCTACACCTTC. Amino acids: CASSITNYGYTF.

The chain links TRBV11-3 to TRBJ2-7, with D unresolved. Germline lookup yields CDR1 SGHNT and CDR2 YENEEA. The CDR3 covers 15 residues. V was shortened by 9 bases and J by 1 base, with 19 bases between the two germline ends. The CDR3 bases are TGTGCCAGGGGTGACCGGCAAATCGAGTCCTACGAGCAGTACTTC. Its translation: CARGDRQIESYEQYF.

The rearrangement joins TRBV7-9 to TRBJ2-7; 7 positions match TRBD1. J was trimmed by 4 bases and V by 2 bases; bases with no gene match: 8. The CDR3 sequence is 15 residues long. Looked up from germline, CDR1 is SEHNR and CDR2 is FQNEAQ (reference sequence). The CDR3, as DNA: TGTGCCAGCAGCTTAAAAGAGGGGGCGATTTACGAGCAGTACTTC. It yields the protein CASSLKEGAIYEQYF.

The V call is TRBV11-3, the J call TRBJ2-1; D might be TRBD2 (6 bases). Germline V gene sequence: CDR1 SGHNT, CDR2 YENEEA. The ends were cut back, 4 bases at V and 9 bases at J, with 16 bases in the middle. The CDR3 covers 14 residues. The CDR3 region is CASSSTLLAAEQFF. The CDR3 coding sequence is TGTGCCAGCAGCTCTACTTTACTAGCTGCTGAGCAGTTCTTC.

CDR3 amino acids: CASRLSGDHYEQYF. The CDR3 bases are TGTGCCAGCAGGCTCTCCGGTGACCACTACGAGCAGTACTTC. The chain links TRBV3-1 (or the pseudogene TRBV3-2) to TRBJ2-7; unclear D gene. V shed 6 bases and J shed 3 bases, with 15 bases lying between them. Germline V gene data show CDR1 as LGHDT and CDR2 as YNNKEL (reference sequence). This CDR3 is built from 14 residues.

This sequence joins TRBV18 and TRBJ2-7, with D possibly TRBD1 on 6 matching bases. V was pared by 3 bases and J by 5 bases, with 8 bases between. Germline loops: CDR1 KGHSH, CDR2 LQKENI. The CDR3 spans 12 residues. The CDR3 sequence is CASSPNRDEQYF. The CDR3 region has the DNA TGTGCCAGCTCACCGAACAGGGACGAGCAGTACTTC.

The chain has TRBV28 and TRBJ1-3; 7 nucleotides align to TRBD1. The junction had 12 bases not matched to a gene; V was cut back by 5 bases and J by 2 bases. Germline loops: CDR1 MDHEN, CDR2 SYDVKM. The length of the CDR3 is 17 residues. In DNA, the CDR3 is TGTGCCAGCAGTACTCCTTCCGGGACAGAACCTGGAAACACCATATATTTT. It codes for CASSTPSGTEPGNTIYF. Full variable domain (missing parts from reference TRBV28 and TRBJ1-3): DVKVTQSSRYLVKRTGEKVFLECVQDMDHENMFWYRQDPGLGLRLIYFSYDVKMKEKGDIPEGYSVSREKKERFSLILESASTNQTSMYLCASSTPSGTEPGNTIYFGEGSWLTVV.